These T cell receptor beta chains were read from a single sample in a study of cytomegalovirus exposure and HLA in healthy donors. Sequencing used immunoSEQ multiplex PCR; TCRdb keeps in-frame clones, though not all of them. The sample holds 150,000 to 200,000 clones, more than 60% seen once. Sequencing was performed on PBMCs. These TCRs come from a female donor in good health and CMV-seronegative. Both conserved end residues are part of each CDR3. Each record gives: CDR3 DNA, CDR3 protein, V gene, D gene, J gene, clone size. D genes are given only for firm matches. Not all rows give a size; the values are once, few, many and, for expanded clones, a class.

DNA: TGTGCCAGCACCCGGGACAGTCTGAGCAATCAGCCCCAGCATTTT
CDR3: CASTRDSLSNQPQHF
V: TRBV6-1
D: TRBD1
J: TRBJ1-5
size: .

DNA: TGTGCCAGCAGCCTGATGACAGGGGGCGGACCGGAGGGCTACACCTTC
CDR3: CASSLMTGGGPEGYTF
V: TRBV7-6
D: TRBD1
J: TRBJ1-2
size: .

DNA: TGCGCCAGCAGCCAAGGTGCCCAGGGGGCGAAAGCTTTCTTT
CDR3: CASSQGAQGAKAFF
V: TRBV4-1
D: TRBD1
J: TRBJ1-1
size: .

DNA: TGTGCCACCGCCCGACAGTTGAATCAGCCCCAGCATTTT
CDR3: CATARQLNQPQHF
V: TRBV28
D: .
J: TRBJ1-5
size: .

DNA: TGTGCCAGCTCACCCGGGACAGGGACTAAAGAGACCCAGTACTTC
CDR3: CASSPGTGTKETQYF
V: TRBV18
D: TRBD1
J: TRBJ2-5
size: .

DNA: TGTGCCAGCAGTTCACCGGGCCCGGAGGGGGACAGGGAATTCCCCTATGGCTACACCTTC
CDR3: CASSSPGPEGDREFPYGYTF
V: TRBV28
D: TRBD1
J: TRBJ1-2
size: few

DNA: TGTGCCAGCAGGACGGAGGGGGCAGTATCCCCAAGCTCCTACGAGCAGTACTTC
CDR3: CASRTEGAVSPSSYEQYF
V: TRBV28
D: .
J: TRBJ2-7
size: .

DNA: TGTGCCAGTACCATACAGGGGATGGACGGGAATGAGCAGTTCTTC
CDR3: CASTIQGMDGNEQFF
V: TRBV19
D: TRBD1
J: TRBJ2-1
size: .

DNA: TGTGCCAGCAGCGAGGAGGGAGGGGGGTCCTACGAGCAGTACTTC
CDR3: CASSEEGGGSYEQYF
V: TRBV28
D: .
J: TRBJ2-7
size: .

DNA: TGTGCCAGCAGCCTAAGACTAGCGGGGGACACCGGGGAGCTGTTTTTT
CDR3: CASSLRLAGDTGELFF
V: TRBV7-6
D: TRBD2
J: TRBJ2-2
size: .

DNA: TGTGCCAGCAGGGGAGGGGGCTACGAGCAGTACTTC
CDR3: CASRGGGYEQYF
V: TRBV19
D: .
J: TRBJ2-7
size: few

DNA: TGTGCCAGCAGTTCCCGACTAGCGGGACAAGAGACCCAGTACTTC
CDR3: CASSSRLAGQETQYF
V: TRBV28
D: TRBD2
J: TRBJ2-5
size: .

DNA: TGTGCCAGCAGCCAAGCCCAACAGGGCCGTGAAGCTTTCTTT
CDR3: CASSQAQQGREAFF
V: TRBV14
D: .
J: TRBJ1-1
size: few

DNA: TGTGCCAGCAGATCTCAGGGGGGTAAGGTCTACAATGAGCAGTTCTTC
CDR3: CASRSQGGKVYNEQFF
V: TRBV27
D: .
J: TRBJ2-1
size: few

DNA: TGCGCCAGCAGCCAAGATCATCGCAGATTGAACACCGGGGAGCTGTTTTTT
CDR3: CASSQDHRRLNTGELFF
V: TRBV4-3
D: .
J: TRBJ2-2
size: .

DNA: TGTGCCAGCAGCGCCAGTCCAGTCGGCACAGATACGCAGTATTTT
CDR3: CASSASPVGTDTQYF
V: TRBV7-2
D: .
J: TRBJ2-3
size: .

DNA: TGTGCCAGCAGTTATCGGAGCTCATCCTACGAGCAGTACTTC
CDR3: CASSYRSSSYEQYF
V: TRBV6-5
D: .
J: TRBJ2-7
size: .

DNA: TGCAGCTTTCGGACAGGAGGGGACACTGAAGCTTTCTTT
CDR3: CSFRTGGDTEAFF
V: TRBV29-1
D: TRBD1
J: TRBJ1-1
size: few

DNA: TGCGCCAGCAGCTTAATACAGGGAGTTGAAGCTTTCTTT
CDR3: CASSLIQGVEAFF
V: TRBV5-1
D: .
J: TRBJ1-1
size: .

DNA: TGTGCCAGCAGACTAACAGGGAACACTGAAGCTTTCTTT
CDR3: CASRLTGNTEAFF
V: TRBV2
D: .
J: TRBJ1-1
size: .

DNA: TGTGCCAGCAGCTTAGTGTCTGTCACGAGCTCTGGAAACACCATATATTTT
CDR3: CASSLVSVTSSGNTIYF
V: TRBV7-2
D: .
J: TRBJ1-3
size: .

DNA: TGCAGCGCGACAGGGACATACAATGAGCAGTTCTTC
CDR3: CSATGTYNEQFF
V: TRBV29-1
D: TRBD1
J: TRBJ2-1
size: .

DNA: TGCGCCAGCACCTGGACAGGGGGGAACACTGAAGCTTTCTTT
CDR3: CASTWTGGNTEAFF
V: TRBV5-1
D: TRBD1
J: TRBJ1-1
size: many

DNA: TGTGCCAGTAGCTCTAGCGGGTGGTTCACAGATACGCAGTATTTT
CDR3: CASSSSGWFTDTQYF
V: TRBV19
D: TRBD2
J: TRBJ2-3
size: few

DNA: TGCGCCAGCAGCAGGGCTAGCGTTGCCGGGGAGCTGTTTTTT
CDR3: CASSRASVAGELFF
V: TRBV4-1
D: .
J: TRBJ2-2
size: .

DNA: TGCGCCAGCAGCCAAGATCGCGGGGGCTCCTTGAACACTGAAGCTTTCTTT
CDR3: CASSQDRGGSLNTEAFF
V: TRBV4-1
D: .
J: TRBJ1-1
size: .

DNA: TGTGCCAGCAACCCTCCGGGAAGGTACCACGAGCAGTACTTC
CDR3: CASNPPGRYHEQYF
V: TRBV5-4
D: .
J: TRBJ2-7
size: .

DNA: TGTGCCAGCTCACCACGGGGAGGGGAGAGCACAGATACGCAGTATTTT
CDR3: CASSPRGGESTDTQYF
V: TRBV18
D: TRBD2
J: TRBJ2-3
size: .

DNA: TGTGCCAGCAAGACCCAGGATAATAATGAAAAACTGTTTTTT
CDR3: CASKTQDNNEKLFF
V: TRBV6-5
D: .
J: TRBJ1-4
size: .

DNA: TGTGCCAGCTCACCACCGGTTAGCGGGAGAGAGACCCAGTACTTC
CDR3: CASSPPVSGRETQYF
V: TRBV18
D: TRBD2
J: TRBJ2-5
size: .

DNA: TGTGCCAGCAGTTCAGGCCCGGACAGAAACTATGGCTACACCTTC
CDR3: CASSSGPDRNYGYTF
V: TRBV6-5
D: .
J: TRBJ1-2
size: .

DNA: TGTGCCAGCACGGAGGCGGGTCGGCCCACCCTCCACTTT
CDR3: CASTEAGRPTLHF
V: TRBV27
D: .
J: TRBJ1-6
size: few

DNA: TGTGCCAGCAGCTTGGGGATGGGGCGGACAGGGGGTGCTCAGCCCCAGCATTTT
CDR3: CASSLGMGRTGGAQPQHF
V: TRBV5-8
D: TRBD1
J: TRBJ1-5
size: .

DNA: TGTGCCAGCAGTGACTCGGGTTGGGGGCTACCGAACAATGAGCAGTTCTTC
CDR3: CASSDSGWGLPNNEQFF
V: TRBV6-4
D: .
J: TRBJ2-1
size: .

DNA: TGTGCCAGCAGTTCTCCTGACTACAGGGGCCTGGGCTACACCTTC
CDR3: CASSSPDYRGLGYTF
V: TRBV6-6
D: TRBD1
J: TRBJ1-2
size: .

DNA: TGTGCCAGCAGCTTGTGGGGACAGGTCTCCTACGAGCAGTACTTC
CDR3: CASSLWGQVSYEQYF
V: TRBV7-9
D: TRBD1
J: TRBJ2-7
size: .

DNA: TGTGCCAGCAGTGATTATTATAGCAATCAGCCCCAGCATTTT
CDR3: CASSDYYSNQPQHF
V: TRBV2
D: .
J: TRBJ1-5
size: .

DNA: TGTGCCAGCAGTTATCTTTCCCAGGCGGCTTTCTTT
CDR3: CASSYLSQAAFF
V: TRBV6-6
D: .
J: TRBJ1-1
size: .

DNA: TGTGCCAGCAGCTTAACGGGTAGCGGTAGCACAGATACGCAGTATTTT
CDR3: CASSLTGSGSTDTQYF
V: TRBV7-3
D: .
J: TRBJ2-3
size: few

DNA: TGTGCCAGTAGTATAGCGGGAAGCAAAGATACGCAGTATTTT
CDR3: CASSIAGSKDTQYF
V: TRBV19
D: .
J: TRBJ2-3
size: .

DNA: TGTGCCAGCAGTCCACTAGCGGGGGGGACCTCCTACGAGCAGTACTTC
CDR3: CASSPLAGGTSYEQYF
V: TRBV27
D: TRBD2
J: TRBJ2-7
size: .

DNA: TGCGCCAGCAGTTTCTCGGGGGACTATGGCTACACCTTC
CDR3: CASSFSGDYGYTF
V: TRBV5-1
D: .
J: TRBJ1-2
size: .

DNA: TGTGCCATCAGACAGGGGATGGCGAACACCGGGGAGCTGTTTTTT
CDR3: CAIRQGMANTGELFF
V: TRBV27
D: TRBD1
J: TRBJ2-2
size: .

DNA: TGTGCCAGCAGCCCCGGGACAGGGCGTGAAAAACTGTTTTTT
CDR3: CASSPGTGREKLFF
V: TRBV9
D: TRBD1
J: TRBJ1-4
size: .

DNA: TGTGCCATTAACAGGGGCTCTATTTCCGAGCAGTACTTC
CDR3: CAINRGSISEQYF
V: TRBV28
D: TRBD1
J: TRBJ2-7
size: .

DNA: TGTGCCAGCAGCTTCGGGGGGGGGCCCTCCTACGAGCAGTACTTC
CDR3: CASSFGGGPSYEQYF
V: TRBV7-2
D: TRBD2
J: TRBJ2-7
size: .

DNA: TGCGCCAGCAGCTTGGGATACCGGGAGCCGAATTCACCCCTCCACTTT
CDR3: CASSLGYREPNSPLHF
V: TRBV5-1
D: .
J: TRBJ1-6
size: .

DNA: TGTGCCAGTAGTATAAGGGCCGGGGTCGTACCCTACGAGCAGTACTTC
CDR3: CASSIRAGVVPYEQYF
V: TRBV19
D: .
J: TRBJ2-7
size: .